This TCR beta chain was captured in a study of OX40 agonist ivuxolimab in advanced cancers. Study-wide results and caveats: Some patients who did not respond also had low normalized T-cell clonal expansion.

Here immunoSEQ multiplex PCR was the method, and the copy in TCRdb shows in-frame clones only, minus some. The table has about 100,000 clones, roughly 94% seen once; the top ten hold approximately 0.2%. Concerning this clone: Its antigen is not known. An end of the junction does not agree with germline; a read error may underlie this.

The CDR3 sequence is 18 residues long. The V gene's germline CDR1 is SGHVS and CDR2 FQNEAQ. Here the sequenced sample was CD4+ or CD8+ T cells sorted from blood, taken in a trial of the OX40 agonist ivuxolimab. This TCR was recovered from an adult with an advanced solid tumor such as melanoma, head and neck, liver or kidney cancer. This chain connects TRBV7-8 to TRBJ2-1, with a tentative D call TRBD2 (6 bases). The CDR3 DNA reads as TGTGCCAGCACCTTAGAGGCTAGCGTCCGTATGCCCTACAATGAGCAGTTCTTC. Translating it yields CASTLEASVRMPYNEQFF.